One sample yielded the 29 T cell receptor beta chains listed below, sequenced in a study of cytomegalovirus exposure and HLA in healthy donors. Primers: 60 Vbeta forward and 13 Jbeta reverse. Using immunoSEQ multiplex PCR, the repertoire was profiled, and TCRdb retains in-frame clones only, with some absent. The sample has about 200,000 clones; around 79% are singletons. Sequences were obtained from PBMCs. The receptor set was obtained from a male donor in good health and CMV-seropositive.

This rearrangement joins TRBV5-1 to TRBJ2-7; 8 nucleotides agree with TRBD1. Germline CDR1 is SGHRS and CDR2 is YFSETQ. The CDR3 has 13 residues. The V gene end was trimmed by 3 bases and the J gene end by 3 bases; junction bases not matched to a gene: 2. The DNA of the CDR3 is TGCGCCAGCAGCTATGGGACAGGCTACGAGCAGTACTTC. Translation: CASSYGTGYEQYF.

J is TRBJ2-1 and V is TRBV27; the match to TRBD2 covers 10 bases. Germline CDR1 is MNHEY and CDR2 is SMNVEV (reference sequence). Trimming cost V 4 bases and J 5 bases; bases outside gene matches: 5. The CDR3 has 15 amino acids. The CDR3 loop reads CASSWIGLADNEQFF. The CDR3 coding sequence is TGTGCCAGCAGTTGGATCGGACTAGCGGACAATGAGCAGTTCTTC.

The chain couples TRBV2 to TRBJ2-7; a weak D match, TRBD1 (6 bases). With 4 bases removed from V and 1 base from J, the gap between germline ends came to 14 bases. Germline CDR1 reads SNHLY; CDR2 reads FYNNEI. The CDR3 loop spans 15 amino acids. The DNA for the CDR3 is TGTGCCAGCAGTGTTCTGTCAGGGGTGTCCTACGAGCAGTACTTC. It yields the protein CASSVLSGVSYEQYF.

The V and J genes are TRBV6-6 and TRBJ2-7; 10 nucleotides align to TRBD1. J gave up 6 bases and V 4 bases, and 9 bases lay outside the gene matches. The CDR3 length is 15 residues. CDR1 MNHNY and CDR2 SVGAGI come from the germline V gene (reference sequence). The CDR3 protein is CASSSWGQGSGEQYF. DNA for the CDR3: TGTGCCAGCAGTTCCTGGGGACAGGGGTCCGGCGAGCAGTACTTC.

This clone was counted a single time. One end of the junction fails to match germline, which may point to a read error. The V call is TRBV7-9, the J call TRBJ2-1, with D tentatively TRBD1 (5 bases). The V gene's germline CDR1 is SEHNR and CDR2 FQNEAQ (reference sequence). The CDR3 length is 17 residues. CDR3 coding DNA: TGTTCCAGCAGCTGGGGATCTGACAGAAGCTCCTACAATGAGCAGTTCTTC. It translates to CSSSWGSDRSSYNEQFF.

The genes are TRBV18 and TRBJ1-5; no definite D call. V dropped 6 bases and J dropped 0 bases, with 15 bases sitting between them. The CDR3 totals 16 residues. In germline, CDR1 is KGHSH, CDR2 LQKENI. DNA of the CDR3: TGTGCCAGCTCCCTAGGAGGTCGGCTTAGCAATCAGCCCCAGCATTTT. Amino acids: CASSLGGRLSNQPQHF.

V is TRBV2 and J is TRBJ2-1, with D possibly being TRBD2 (5 bases). Germline V lookup: CDR1 SNHLY, CDR2 FYNNEI. This CDR3 comprises 17 residues. The V gene lost 2 bases and the J gene lost 5 bases, with 19 bases spanning the gap. CDR3 sequence: CASSESSGIAFNNEQFF. The CDR3 nucleotides read TGTGCCAGCAGTGAATCGTCGGGGATAGCTTTCAACAATGAGCAGTTCTTC.

V gene TRBV7-3 combines with J gene TRBJ2-3; 7 positions agree with TRBD2. V lost 1 base and J lost 4; bases outside the gene matches: 5. Germline V CDR1 and CDR2: SGHTA, FQGTGA. The CDR3 has 15 amino acids. The CDR3 here is CASSLRTGGPDTQYF. The CDR3 coding sequence is TGTGCCAGCAGCTTAAGGACGGGAGGACCAGATACGCAGTATTTT. The full variable domain, in which reference TRBV7-3 and TRBJ2-3 provide the parts outside the CDR3, is GAGVSQTPSNKVTEKGKYVELRCDPISGHTALYWYRQSLGQGPEFLIYFQGTGAADDSGLPNDRFFAVRPEGSVSTLKIQRTERGDSAVYLCASSLRTGGPDTQYFGPGTRLTVL.

V usage is TRBV6-5 and J usage is TRBJ2-5; 7 nucleotides line up with TRBD2. With the DNA end fitting TRBJ2-7 better, the J assignment may be wrong. In germline, CDR1 is MNHEY, CDR2 SVGAGI. The length of the CDR3 is 15 residues. The CDR3 nucleotides are TGTGCCAGCAGTTATCTCGGGGGGTTCAGCGACGAGCAGTACTTC. Its protein product is CASSYLGGFSDEQYF.

The J gene is TRBJ2-7, the V gene TRBV25-1; 9 bases agree with TRBD1. CDR1 MGHDK and CDR2 SYGVNS come from the germline V gene. V lost 7 bases, J lost 2 bases, and 6 bases stayed unmatched. The CDR3 contains 14 residues. The CDR3: CASTPGQGAYEQYF. The CDR3 coding sequence is TGTGCCAGCACGCCGGGACAGGGAGCCTACGAGCAGTACTTC.

This clone was picked up a small number of times. The chain joins TRBV5-4 to TRBJ2-7; 7 nucleotides match TRBD1. Germline loops: CDR1 SGHNT, CDR2 YYREEE (reference sequence). V lost 2 bases, J lost 4 bases, and 3 bases stayed unmatched. The CDR3 extends over 13 amino acids. This CDR3 is CASSFGTAYEQYF. The CDR3 nucleotides read TGTGCCAGCAGCTTTGGGACAGCTTACGAGCAGTACTTC.

The gene calls are TRBV29-1 and TRBJ1-2; a weak D match, TRBD1 (6 bases). The CDR3 runs 12 residues. V lost 3 bases to trimming and J lost 4 bases, with 9 bases between them. Germline assignment: CDR1 SQVTM and CDR2 ANQGSEA. CDR3 sequence reads: CSVDGGLYGYTF. In DNA, the CDR3 is TGCAGCGTTGACGGGGGGCTCTATGGCTACACCTTC.

This sequence joins TRBV4-1 and TRBJ2-1; 9 bases fit TRBD2. Germline CDR1 and CDR2: MGHRA and YSYEKL. J lost 10 bases, V lost 0 bases, and 7 bases had no gene match. The CDR3 runs 15 residues. The CDR3 loop reads CASSQESSGMGEQFF. The DNA for the CDR3 is TGCGCCAGCAGCCAAGAGTCTAGCGGGATGGGGGAGCAGTTCTTC.

The CDR3 here is CASTIGGWNGELFF. CDR3 bases: TGTGCCAGCACCATCGGAGGGTGGAACGGGGAGCTGTTTTTT. J is TRBJ2-2 and V is TRBV28; D may be TRBD2 (6 bases). Germline assignment: CDR1 MDHEN and CDR2 SYDVKM. V gave up 7 bases and J gave up 7 bases, with 16 bases separating them. The CDR3 extends over 14 amino acids.

The chain employs TRBV6-4 and TRBJ2-1, with TRBD2 identical over 8 bases. Germline CDR1 is MRHNA and CDR2 is SNTAGT. The CDR3 loop spans 15 amino acids. V shed 5 bases and J 0 bases; nucleotides not matched to a gene: 3. CDR3 residues: CASSTSGSSYNEQFF. The DNA of the CDR3 is TGTGCCAGCAGTACTAGCGGCAGCTCCTACAATGAGCAGTTCTTC.

On this clone itself: Additional DNA sequences in this sample encode the identical CDR3. The chain has TRBV7-9 and TRBJ1-3, with D unclear. Germline-derived CDR1 and CDR2 are SEHNR and FQNEAQ (reference sequence). This CDR3 spans 14 amino acids. V shed 5 bases and J shed 2 bases, with 10 bases lying between them. The CDR3 reads CASSPGGAGNTIYF. The CDR3 DNA reads TGTGCCAGCAGCCCTGGCGGGGCTGGAAACACCATATATTTT.

The chain joins TRBV14 to TRBJ2-7, with 7 bases fitting TRBD1. The J segment lost 4 bases and the V segment lost 4 bases, leaving 1 base of the junction unmatched. Germline CDR1 reads SGHDN; CDR2 reads FVKESK. CDR3 length equals 12 residues. In nucleotides, the CDR3 is TGTGCCAGCAGCCCGACAGGGTACGAGCAGTACTTC. Amino acids: CASSPTGYEQYF.

The rearrangement links TRBV29-1 to TRBJ2-2, with D perhaps TRBD1 (6 bases). The CDR3 totals 13 residues. In germline, CDR1 is SQVTM, CDR2 ANQGSEA. V lost 7 bases and J 0 bases, leaving 9 bases between the germline ends. CDR3 sequence (DNA): TGCAGCGCCAGGGGTCCGAACACCGGGGAGCTGTTTTTT. Its translation is CSARGPNTGELFF.

This clone was seen a handful of times. The V and J genes are TRBV5-5 and TRBJ2-1, with TRBD2 as a possible D gene (6 bases). The germline gives CDR1 SGHKS, CDR2 YYEKEE (reference sequence). The CDR3 is 14 residues long. Trimming removed 1 base from V and 4 bases from J, with 9 bases in between. CDR3 DNA sequence: TGTGCCAGCAGCTTGAGCGGGCCTTACAATGAGCAGTTCTTC. Amino acid sequence: CASSLSGPYNEQFF.

The chain links TRBV5-8 to TRBJ2-4; D is uncertain. The CDR3 has 15 amino acids. Germline V gene sequence: CDR1 SGHTS, CDR2 YDEGEE. The V end was cut by 0 bases, the J end by 0 bases, with 7 bases between. CDR3 bases: TGTGCCAGCAGCTTGGACACCATAGCCAAAAACATTCAGTACTTC. Translated: CASSLDTIAKNIQYF.

The genes are TRBV9 and TRBJ2-1; TRBD2 aligns across 9 bases. CDR3 length: 15 amino acids. Looked up from germline, CDR1 is SGDLS and CDR2 is YYNGEE. V trimming: 4 bases; J trimming: 3 bases; junction bases outside the gene matches: 5. The CDR3 DNA reads as TGTGCCAGCAGCCCCCGGACTAGCGTCTACAATGAGCAGTTCTTC. Translation: CASSPRTSVYNEQFF.

The rearrangement uses TRBV18 and TRBJ2-7; 9 bases line up with TRBD1. The CDR3 is made up of 19 amino acids. Germline V gene data show CDR1 as KGHSH and CDR2 as LQKENI. With 3 bases clipped from V and 1 base from J, the junction kept 16 bases outside the gene matches. The CDR3 nucleotides read TGTGCCAGCTCACCTCCCCCCGGGACAGGGCTGCCGATTTCCTACGAGCAGTACTTC. This translates into CASSPPPGTGLPISYEQYF.

The gene calls are TRBV6-5 and TRBJ2-1; 7 nucleotides agree with TRBD2. The CDR3 has 15 residues. Germline trimming cut 6 bases from V and 0 bases from J; bases unmatched to any gene: 5. The germline gives CDR1 MNHEY, CDR2 SVGAGI. The CDR3 nucleotides read TGTGCCAGCAGCCCACTAGCGAGCTCCTACAATGAGCAGTTCTTC. It specifies CASSPLASSYNEQFF.

The chain links TRBV9 to TRBJ2-1, with TRBD2 matching over 8 bases. The CDR3 has 20 amino acids. V dropped 0 bases and J dropped 0; count of bases not matched to a gene: 14. Germline assignment: CDR1 SGDLS and CDR2 YYNGEE. The CDR3 region is CASSVGSGTFSDYSYNEQFF. Written as DNA, the CDR3 is TGTGCCAGCAGCGTAGGTAGCGGGACTTTTTCCGACTACTCCTACAATGAGCAGTTCTTC.

This chain joins TRBV30 and TRBJ1-3; 9 bases agree with TRBD1. CDR3 length equals 16 residues. V lost 4 bases, J lost 7 bases, and 14 bases stayed unmatched. CDR1 is GTSNPN, CDR2 SVGIG, per germline (reference sequence). The CDR3 DNA is TGTGCCTGGACGTCCGAGGGGACAGGGAGACAGAACACCATATATTTT. Translated: CAWTSEGTGRQNTIYF.

The chain couples TRBV19 to TRBJ2-3; 8 bases map to TRBD1. Trimming cost V 6 bases and J 4 bases; bases outside gene matches: 6. The CDR3 is 14 residues long. Germline values: CDR1 LNHDA, CDR2 SQIVND (reference sequence). The CDR3, as DNA: TGTGCCAGTAGAGAACCAGGGGGCGCAGATACGCAGTATTTT. This sequence encodes CASREPGGADTQYF.

The chain links TRBV5-1 to TRBJ1-5; D remains ambiguous. The CDR3 runs 15 residues. Deletions cut 0 bases from V and 3 bases from J, with 10 bases between. The V gene's germline CDR1 is SGHRS and CDR2 YFSETQ. The CDR3 nucleotides read TGCGCCAGCAGCTTGGACAGATCCCTCAATCAGCCCCAGCATTTT. Translation: CASSLDRSLNQPQHF.

The genes are TRBV19 and TRBJ1-1; 11 nucleotides agree with TRBD1. The junction had 5 bases not matched to a gene; V was cut back by 5 bases and J by 3 bases. There are 15 residues in the CDR3. Germline CDR1 is LNHDA and CDR2 is SQIVND (reference sequence). CDR3 loop: CASSLWTGGDTEAFF. The CDR3 coding sequence is TGTGCCAGTAGTCTGTGGACAGGGGGCGACACTGAAGCTTTCTTT.

Written as DNA, the CDR3 is TGCGCCAGCAGTCAGGGCACGCGTACCTACGAGCAGTACTTC. It translates to CASSQGTRTYEQYF. The rearrangement uses TRBV23-1 and TRBJ2-7; D gene uncertain. TRBV23-1 is identified as an open reading frame with a role that is uncertain. This CDR3 has 14 residues. The V gene lost 3 bases and the J gene lost 2 bases, with 11 bases spanning the gap.